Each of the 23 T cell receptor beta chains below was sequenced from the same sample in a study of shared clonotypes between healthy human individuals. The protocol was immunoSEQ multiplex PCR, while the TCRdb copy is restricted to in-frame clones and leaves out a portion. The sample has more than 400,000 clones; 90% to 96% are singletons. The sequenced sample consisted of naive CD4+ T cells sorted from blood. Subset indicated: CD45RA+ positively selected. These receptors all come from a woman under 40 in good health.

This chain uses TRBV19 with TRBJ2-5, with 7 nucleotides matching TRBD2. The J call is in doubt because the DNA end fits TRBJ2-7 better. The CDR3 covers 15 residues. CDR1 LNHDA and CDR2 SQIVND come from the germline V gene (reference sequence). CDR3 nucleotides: TGTGCCAGTAGTATCGGGGCTAGCGGAGTCTACGAGCAGTACTTC. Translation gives CASSIGASGVYEQYF.

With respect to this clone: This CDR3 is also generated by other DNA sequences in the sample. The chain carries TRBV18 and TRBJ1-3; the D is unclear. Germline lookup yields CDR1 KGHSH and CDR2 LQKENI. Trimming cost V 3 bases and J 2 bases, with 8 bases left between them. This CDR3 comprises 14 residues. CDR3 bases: TGTGCCAGCTCACCCTCAGGAACTGGAAACACCATATATTTT. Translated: CASSPSGTGNTIYF. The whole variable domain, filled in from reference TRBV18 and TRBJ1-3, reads NAGVMQNPRHLVRRRGQEARLRCSPMKGHSHVYWYRQLPEEGLKFMVYLQKENIIDESGMPKERFSAEFPKEGPSILRIQQVVRGDSAAYFCASSPSGTGNTIYFGEGSWLTVV.

The CDR3 here is CASSLEKYGYTF. The DNA for the CDR3 is TGCGCCAGCAGCTTGGAGAAATATGGCTACACCTTC. This chain connects TRBV5-1 to TRBJ1-2; D ambiguous. Trimming took 0 bases from V and 5 from J, leaving 5 bases between them. Germline V gene sequence: CDR1 SGHRS, CDR2 YFSETQ. This CDR3 is 12 amino acids long.

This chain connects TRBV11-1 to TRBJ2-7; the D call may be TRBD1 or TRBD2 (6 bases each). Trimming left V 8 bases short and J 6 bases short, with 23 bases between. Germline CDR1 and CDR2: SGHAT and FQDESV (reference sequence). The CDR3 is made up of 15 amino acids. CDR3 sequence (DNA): TGTGCCAGCTGTCTTAACAGGGAGGTGAGCTGCGAGCAGTACTTC. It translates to CASCLNREVSCEQYF.

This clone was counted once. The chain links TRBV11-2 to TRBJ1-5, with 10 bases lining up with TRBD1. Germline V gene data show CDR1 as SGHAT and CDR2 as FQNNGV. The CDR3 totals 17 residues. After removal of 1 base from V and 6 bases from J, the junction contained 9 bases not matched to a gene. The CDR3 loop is CASSLGRGQGMTQPQHF. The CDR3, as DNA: TGTGCCAGCAGCTTAGGGAGGGGACAGGGGATGACTCAGCCCCAGCATTTT.

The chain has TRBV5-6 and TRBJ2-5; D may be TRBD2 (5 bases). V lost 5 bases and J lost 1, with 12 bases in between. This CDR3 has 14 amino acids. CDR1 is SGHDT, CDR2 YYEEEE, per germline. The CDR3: CASSSLSGQETQYF. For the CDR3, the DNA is TGTGCCAGCAGTTCCTTGAGCGGCCAAGAGACCCAGTACTTC.

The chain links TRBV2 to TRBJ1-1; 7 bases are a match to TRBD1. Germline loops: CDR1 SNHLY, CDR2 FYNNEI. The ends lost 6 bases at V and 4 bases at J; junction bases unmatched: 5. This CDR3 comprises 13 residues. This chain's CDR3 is CASSPEGATEAFF. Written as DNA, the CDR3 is TGTGCCAGCAGCCCGGAGGGGGCCACTGAAGCTTTCTTT.

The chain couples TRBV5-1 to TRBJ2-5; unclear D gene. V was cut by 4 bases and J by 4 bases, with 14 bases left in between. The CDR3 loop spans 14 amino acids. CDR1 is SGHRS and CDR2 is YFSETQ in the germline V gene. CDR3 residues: CASSVTPPGETQYF. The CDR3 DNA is TGCGCCAGCAGCGTCACCCCGCCGGGAGAGACCCAGTACTTC.

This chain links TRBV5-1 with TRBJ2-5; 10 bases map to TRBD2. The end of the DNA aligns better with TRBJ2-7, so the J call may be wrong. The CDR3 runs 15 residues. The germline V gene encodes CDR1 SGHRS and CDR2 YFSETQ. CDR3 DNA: TGCGCCAGCAGCTCACTAGCGGGAACGTCCTACGAGCAGTACTTC. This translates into CASSSLAGTSYEQYF.

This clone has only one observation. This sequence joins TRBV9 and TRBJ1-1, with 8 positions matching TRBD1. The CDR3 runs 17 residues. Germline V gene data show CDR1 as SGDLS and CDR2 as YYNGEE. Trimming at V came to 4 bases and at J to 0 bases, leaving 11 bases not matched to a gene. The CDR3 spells CASSSAGTGSMNTEAFF. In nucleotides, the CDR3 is TGTGCCAGCAGCTCGGCCGGGACAGGCTCCATGAACACTGAAGCTTTCTTT.

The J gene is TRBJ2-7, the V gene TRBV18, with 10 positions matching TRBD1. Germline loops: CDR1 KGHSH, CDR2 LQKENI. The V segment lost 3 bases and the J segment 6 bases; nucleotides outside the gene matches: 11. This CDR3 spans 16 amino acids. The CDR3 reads CASSPLEGTGVSEQYF. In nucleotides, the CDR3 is TGTGCCAGCTCACCCCTCGAGGGGACAGGGGTGTCCGAGCAGTACTTC.

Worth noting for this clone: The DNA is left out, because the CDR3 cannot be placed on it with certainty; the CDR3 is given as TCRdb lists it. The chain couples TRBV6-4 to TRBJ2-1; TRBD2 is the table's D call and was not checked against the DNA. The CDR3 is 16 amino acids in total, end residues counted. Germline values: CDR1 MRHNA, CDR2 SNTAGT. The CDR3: CASSDSSRDFGNEQFF.

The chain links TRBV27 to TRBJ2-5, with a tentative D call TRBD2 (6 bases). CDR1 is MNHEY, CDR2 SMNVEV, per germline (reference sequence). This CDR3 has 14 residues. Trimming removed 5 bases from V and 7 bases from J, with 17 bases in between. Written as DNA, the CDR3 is TGTGCCAGCAGTCCCCAGACTAGGCATTCGACCCAGTACTTC. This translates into CASSPQTRHSTQYF.

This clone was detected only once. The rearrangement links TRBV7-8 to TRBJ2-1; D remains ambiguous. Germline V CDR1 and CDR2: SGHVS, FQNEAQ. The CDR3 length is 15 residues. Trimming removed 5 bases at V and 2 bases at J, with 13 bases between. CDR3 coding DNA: TGTGCCAGCAGCCCCGGCCCGATCCCCTACAATGAGCAGTTCTTC. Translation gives CASSPGPIPYNEQFF.

The CDR3 region is CASSLAFDRVNEQFF. CDR3 DNA sequence: TGCGCCAGCAGCTTGGCGTTCGACAGGGTCAATGAGCAGTTCTTC. The chain employs TRBV5-1 and TRBJ2-1, with 7 bases fitting TRBD1. J gave up 6 bases and V 0 bases, and 6 bases lay outside the gene matches. This CDR3 has 15 residues. Germline lookup yields CDR1 SGHRS and CDR2 YFSETQ.

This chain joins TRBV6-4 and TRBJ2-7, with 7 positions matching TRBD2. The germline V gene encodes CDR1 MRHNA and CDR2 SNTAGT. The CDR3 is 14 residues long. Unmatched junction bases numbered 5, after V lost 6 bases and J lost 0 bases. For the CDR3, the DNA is TGTGCCAGCAGCCCACTAGCGAACTCCTACGAGCAGTACTTC. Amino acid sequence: CASSPLANSYEQYF.

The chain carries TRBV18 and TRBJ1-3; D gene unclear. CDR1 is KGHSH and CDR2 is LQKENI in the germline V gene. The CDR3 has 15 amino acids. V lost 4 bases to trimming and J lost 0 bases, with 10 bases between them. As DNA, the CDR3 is TGTGCCAGCTCACTAGCCGGGAGCTCTGGAAACACCATATATTTT. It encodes CASSLAGSSGNTIYF.

CDR3 protein: CASSLERNTGELFF. CDR3 DNA sequence: TGCGCCAGCAGCCTGGAGCGGAACACCGGGGAGCTGTTTTTT. The chain employs TRBV5-1 and TRBJ2-2; no reliable D call. CDR1 and CDR2 (germline): SGHRS, YFSETQ. The V gene lost 4 bases and the J gene lost 1 base, with 8 bases spanning the gap. The CDR3 is 14 residues long.

The DNA of the CDR3 is TGTGCCAGCAGTGAAGTGGGGGACACTGAAGCTTTCTTT. It specifies CASSEVGDTEAFF. V gene TRBV2 combines with J gene TRBJ1-1, with D tentatively TRBD1 (5 bases). Trimming stripped 1 base from V and 3 bases from J, with 6 bases between. CDR3 length: 13 amino acids. The germline V gene has CDR1 SNHLY and CDR2 FYNNEI. The variable domain in full, completed from reference TRBV2 and TRBJ1-1, reads EPEVTQTPSHQVTQMGQEVILRCVPISNHLYFYWYRQILGQKVEFLVSFYNNEISEKSEIFDDQFSVERPDGSNFTLKIRSTKLEDSAMYFCASSEVGDTEAFFGQGTRLTVV.

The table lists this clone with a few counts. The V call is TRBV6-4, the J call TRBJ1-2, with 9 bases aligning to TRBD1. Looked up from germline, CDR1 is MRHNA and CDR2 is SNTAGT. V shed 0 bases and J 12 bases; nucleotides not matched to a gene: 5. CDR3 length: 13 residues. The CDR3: CASSDSWDRAHTF. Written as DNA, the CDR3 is TGTGCCAGCAGTGACTCCTGGGACAGGGCACACACCTTC.

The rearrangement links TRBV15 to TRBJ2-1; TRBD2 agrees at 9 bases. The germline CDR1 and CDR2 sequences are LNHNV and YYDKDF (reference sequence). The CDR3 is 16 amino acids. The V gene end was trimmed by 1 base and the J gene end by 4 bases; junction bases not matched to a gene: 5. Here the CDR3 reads CATSRAPTSGYNEQFF. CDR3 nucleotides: TGTGCCACCAGCAGAGCCCCGACTAGCGGTTACAATGAGCAGTTCTTC.

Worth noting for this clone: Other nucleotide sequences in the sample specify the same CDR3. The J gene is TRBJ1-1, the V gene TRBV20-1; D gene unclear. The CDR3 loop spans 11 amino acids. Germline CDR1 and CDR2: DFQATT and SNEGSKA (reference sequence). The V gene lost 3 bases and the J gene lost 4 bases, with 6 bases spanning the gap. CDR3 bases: TGCAGTGCTAGGGCGATCACTGAAGCTTTCTTT. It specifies CSARAITEAFF.

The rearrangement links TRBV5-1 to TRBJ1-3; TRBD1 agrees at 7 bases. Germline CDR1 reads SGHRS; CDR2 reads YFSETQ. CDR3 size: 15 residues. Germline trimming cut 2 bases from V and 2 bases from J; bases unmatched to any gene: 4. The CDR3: CASSFDRETGNTIYF. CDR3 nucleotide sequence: TGCGCCAGCAGCTTCGACAGGGAAACTGGAAACACCATATATTTT.